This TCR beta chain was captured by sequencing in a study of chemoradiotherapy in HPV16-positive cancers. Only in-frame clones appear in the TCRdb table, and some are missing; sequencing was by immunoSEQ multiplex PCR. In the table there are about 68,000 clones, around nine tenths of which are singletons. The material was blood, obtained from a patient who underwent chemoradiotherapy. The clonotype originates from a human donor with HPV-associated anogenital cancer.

CDR3 DNA: TGTGCCTGGAGTGCAGGCCTGGGGGACCCCAGCTATGGCTACACCTTC. This gives the protein CAWSAGLGDPSYGYTF. The chain carries TRBV30 and TRBJ1-2; weak D call: TRBD1 (5 bases). Germline-derived CDR1 and CDR2 are GTSNPN and SVGIG (reference sequence). Between the trimmed V and J ends, which lost 1 base and 4 bases, there was a span of 19 bases. The CDR3 extends over 16 amino acids.